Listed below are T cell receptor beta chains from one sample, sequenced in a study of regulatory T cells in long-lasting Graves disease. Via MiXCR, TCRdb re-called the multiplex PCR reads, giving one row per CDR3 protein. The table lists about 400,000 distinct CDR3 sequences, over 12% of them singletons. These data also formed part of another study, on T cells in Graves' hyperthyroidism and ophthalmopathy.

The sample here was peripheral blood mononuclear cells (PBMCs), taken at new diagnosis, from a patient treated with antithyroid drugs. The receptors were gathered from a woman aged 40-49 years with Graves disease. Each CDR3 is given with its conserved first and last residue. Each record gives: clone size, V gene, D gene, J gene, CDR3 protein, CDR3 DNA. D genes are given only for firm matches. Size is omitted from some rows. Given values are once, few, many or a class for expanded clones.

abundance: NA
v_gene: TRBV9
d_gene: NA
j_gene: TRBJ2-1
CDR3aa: CASSVDATSGDEQFF
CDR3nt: TGTGCCAGCAGCGTAGACGCCACCTCGGGCGATGAGCAGTTCTTC

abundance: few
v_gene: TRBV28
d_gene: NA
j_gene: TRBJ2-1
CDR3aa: CASSPLRSYNEQFF
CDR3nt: TGTGCCAGCAGTCCCCTCCGGTCCTACAATGAGCAGTTCTTC

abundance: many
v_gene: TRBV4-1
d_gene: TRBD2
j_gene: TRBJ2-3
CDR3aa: CASSQEPLAGGTDTQYF
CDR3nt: TGCGCCAGCAGCCAAGAGCCTTTAGCGGGGGGCACAGATACGCAGTATTTT

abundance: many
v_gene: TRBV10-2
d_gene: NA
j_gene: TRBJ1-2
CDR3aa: CASSDLQGPGYGYTF
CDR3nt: TGCGCCAGCAGTGACCTACAGGGACCGGGCTATGGCTACACCTTC

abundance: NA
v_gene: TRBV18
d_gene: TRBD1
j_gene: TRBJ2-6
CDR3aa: CASSPRDRNYVLTF
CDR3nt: TGTGCCAGCTCACCACGGGACAGAAACTACGTCCTGACTTTC

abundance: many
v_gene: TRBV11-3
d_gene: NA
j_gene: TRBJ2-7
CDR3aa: CASSLAGRRDLYEQYF
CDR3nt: TGTGCCAGCAGCTTAGCCGGTAGGCGGGACCTTTACGAGCAGTACTTC

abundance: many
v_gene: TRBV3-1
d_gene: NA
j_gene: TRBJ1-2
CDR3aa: CASSPPDGAGYGYTF
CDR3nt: TGTGCCAGCAGCCCACCGGACGGGGCTGGCTATGGCTACACCTTC

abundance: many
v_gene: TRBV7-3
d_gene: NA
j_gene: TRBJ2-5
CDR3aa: CASSELGPPNQETQYF
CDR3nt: TGTGCCAGCAGCGAACTGGGTCCCCCTAACCAAGAGACCCAGTACTTC

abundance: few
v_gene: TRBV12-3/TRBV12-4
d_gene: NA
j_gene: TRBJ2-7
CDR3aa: CASSRGLGLSEQYF
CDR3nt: TGTGCCAGCAGCCGCGGGCTAGGATTGTCCGAGCAGTACTTC

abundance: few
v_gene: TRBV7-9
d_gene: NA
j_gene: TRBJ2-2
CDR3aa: CASSLGTEGSGELFF
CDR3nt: TGTGCCAGCAGCTTAGGGACAGAGGGCTCCGGGGAGCTGTTTTTT

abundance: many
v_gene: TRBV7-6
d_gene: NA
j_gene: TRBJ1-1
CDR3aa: CASSYGPNTEAFF
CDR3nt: TGTGCCAGCAGCTACGGGCCCAACACTGAAGCTTTCTTT

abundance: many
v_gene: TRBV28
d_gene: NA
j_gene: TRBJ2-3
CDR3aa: CASSRHPDTQYF
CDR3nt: TGTGCCAGCAGTCGACACCCAGATACGCAGTATTTT

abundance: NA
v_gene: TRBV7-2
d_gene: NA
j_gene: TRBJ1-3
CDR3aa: CASSLQGDVVGNTIYF
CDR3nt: TGTGCCAGCAGCTTGCAGGGAGATGTTGTGGGAAACACCATATATTTT

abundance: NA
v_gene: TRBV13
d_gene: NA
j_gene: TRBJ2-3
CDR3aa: CASSLGRGVSTDTQYF
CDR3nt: TGTGCCAGCAGCTTGGGACGGGGCGTCAGCACAGATACGCAGTATTTT

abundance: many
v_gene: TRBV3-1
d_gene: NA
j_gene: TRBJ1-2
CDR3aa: CASSRGRGIYGYTF
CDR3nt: TGTGCCAGCAGCCGGGGAAGGGGAATTTATGGCTACACCTTC

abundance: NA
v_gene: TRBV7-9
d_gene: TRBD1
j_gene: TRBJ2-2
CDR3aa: CASSSPGQSITGELFF
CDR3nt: TGTGCCAGCAGCTCGCCGGGACAGTCTATTACCGGGGAGCTGTTTTTT

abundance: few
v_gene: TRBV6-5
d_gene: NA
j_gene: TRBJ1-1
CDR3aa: CASSYEPDAEAFF
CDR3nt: TGTGCCAGCAGTTATGAACCCGATGCTGAAGCTTTCTTT

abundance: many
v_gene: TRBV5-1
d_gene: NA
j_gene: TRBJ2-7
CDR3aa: CASSLGGASSYEQYF
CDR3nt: TGCGCCAGCAGCCTGGGTGGGGCCAGCTCCTACGAGCAGTACTTC

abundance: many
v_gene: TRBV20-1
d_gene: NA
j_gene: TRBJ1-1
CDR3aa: CSAPPGQDGNTEAFF
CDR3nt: TGCAGTGCACCACCGGGTCAGGACGGGAACACTGAAGCTTTCTTT

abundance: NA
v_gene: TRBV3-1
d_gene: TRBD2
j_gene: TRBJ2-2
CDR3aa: CASSQAGTRGTGELFF
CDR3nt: TGTGCCAGCAGCCAAGCCGGGACTAGAGGCACCGGGGAGCTGTTTTTT

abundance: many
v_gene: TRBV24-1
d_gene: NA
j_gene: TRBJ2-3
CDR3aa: CATREGAGFGTDTQYF
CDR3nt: TGTGCCACCAGAGAGGGGGCGGGGTTCGGCACAGATACGCAGTATTTT

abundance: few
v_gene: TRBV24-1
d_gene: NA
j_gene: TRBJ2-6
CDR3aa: CATSGGFGANVLTF
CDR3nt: TGTGCCACCAGTGGAGGGTTTGGGGCCAACGTCCTGACTTTC

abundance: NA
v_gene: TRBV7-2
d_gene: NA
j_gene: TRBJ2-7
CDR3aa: CASSPQPGEQYF
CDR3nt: TGTGCCAGCAGCCCGCAACCCGGGGAGCAGTACTTC

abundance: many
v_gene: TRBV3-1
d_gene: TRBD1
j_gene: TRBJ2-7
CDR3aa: CASSQDLFGTDAYEQYF
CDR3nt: TGTGCCAGCAGCCAAGATTTGTTCGGGACAGATGCCTACGAGCAGTACTTC

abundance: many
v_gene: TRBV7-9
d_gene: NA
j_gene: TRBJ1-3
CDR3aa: CASSLYQAGNTIYF
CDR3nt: TGTGCCAGCAGCTTATATCAGGCTGGAAACACCATATATTTT

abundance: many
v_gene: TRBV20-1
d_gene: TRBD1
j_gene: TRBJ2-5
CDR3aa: CSARDHTGEETQYF
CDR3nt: TGCAGTGCTAGAGACCATACAGGGGAAGAGACCCAGTACTTC

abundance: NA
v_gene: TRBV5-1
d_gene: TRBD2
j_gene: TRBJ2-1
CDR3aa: CASSFLTSGSHEQFF
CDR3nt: TGCGCCAGCAGCTTTTTGACTAGCGGGAGCCATGAGCAGTTCTTC

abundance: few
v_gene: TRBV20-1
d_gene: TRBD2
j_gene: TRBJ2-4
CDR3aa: CSARDLGRLAGSTDQRFIQYF
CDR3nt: TGCAGTGCTAGAGATCTGGGTAGACTAGCGGGATCTACAGATCAGCGGTTCATTCAGTACTTC

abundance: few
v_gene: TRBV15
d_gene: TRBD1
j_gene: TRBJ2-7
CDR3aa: CATSRGGTGKVEQYF
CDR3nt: TGTGCCACCAGCAGAGGGGGGACAGGGAAGGTCGAGCAGTACTTC

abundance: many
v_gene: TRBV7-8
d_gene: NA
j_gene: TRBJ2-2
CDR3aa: CASSPAPTGPSGELFF
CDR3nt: TGTGCCAGCAGCCCAGCCCCTACAGGGCCATCCGGGGAGCTGTTTTTT

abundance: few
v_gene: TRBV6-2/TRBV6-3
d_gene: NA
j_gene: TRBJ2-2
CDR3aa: CASSYGSVNTGELFF
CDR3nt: TGTGCCAGCAGTTACGGGAGCGTGAACACCGGGGAGCTGTTTTTT